The T cell receptor beta chain described here comes from a study of blood T cell repertoires in COVID-19 (dated by TCRdb to between 2020 and 2021). About the investigation overall: Samples covering the acute and convalescent phases of COVID-19 were provided by collaborators in the United States, Italy and Spain. The material from the prospective study consisted of cDNA or gDNA derived from T cells, B-cell-depleted T cells, or PBMCs. Deeply sampled blood TCRbeta repertoires from subjects exposed to, actively infected with, or recovered from COVID-19 were included in the dataset. The repertoires were released in a freely available public database meant as a resource for research on the immune response to SARS-CoV-2. Samples were obtained from the ongoing ImmuneRACE study (first 160 participants) and from approximately 1,200 subjects provided by 6 global collaborators. The sample metadata nearly always contained a de-identified subject ID, COVID-19 status, age in years and sex. Where HLA class I and class II types were available, the types were taken from metadata supplied by the sample provider, not from assay-based typing.

V has 4 bases trimmed and J has 10 bases trimmed; junction bases matching no gene number 16. The CDR3 sequence holds 18 residues, the cysteine and phenylalanine included. Here the CDR3 DNA is all that survives: 54 bases in frame from base 1. In the germline V gene (reference sequence), CDR1 corresponds to SGHNT and CDR2 to YYREEE. In Seattle, one collaborating source enrolled patients while the infection was active and tracked those patients longitudinally over the course of disease. The collaborating institutions used their own protocols to collect whole blood in K2EDTA tubes. For TCRbeta analysis, collaborators shipped samples as frozen whole blood, isolated PBMCs, or DNA extracted from either of those sample types. The immunoSEQ Assay, a bias-controlled multiplex PCR, was used to amplify TCRbeta CDR3 regions from genomic DNA. The original methods were these. Nucleated cell counts per sample were estimated from amplification of reference gene primers within the assay. Sequence reads were collapsed and filtered to measure the absolute abundance of every unique TCRbeta CDR3 rearrangement. For each sample, productive Simpson clonality was calculated by taking the square root of Simpson's diversity index across productive rearrangements. TCRdb obtained this table from immuneACCESS and retained in-frame rearrangements with V and J assigned. These tables miss some clones; where compared with another copy, unresolved V genes account for less than half of the shortfall, and the remainder is unexplained. V and J calls and clone size follow that table, whereas D and trimming were derived from the DNA. Here the sample has 150,000 or so clones; less than 85% occur a single time. Around 8.1% of the sample is taken by the ten largest.

Overall results and qualifications from the work: The amount of clinical and demographic metadata varied by source and participant and was provided uncurated.

A word on this clone: Which antigen it targets is not known. Within one base of it there is no much larger clone, and no base qualities were kept.

This receptor was identified in a woman aged 60 to 75 with COVID-19, enrolled during active disease. The sequence joins TRBV5-4 to TRBJ2-1, with TRBD2 identical over 14 junction bases. Sample: peripheral blood. The bases read TGTGCCAGCAGCACAGTAAAATCCGGACTAGCGGGGGGAAACGAGCAGTTCTTC. It translates to CASSTVKSGLAGGNEQFF.